This is a list of T cell receptor beta chains from one sample in a study of T cells in Graves' hyperthyroidism and ophthalmopathy. A single record per CDR3 protein comes from TCRdb applying MiXCR to the multiplex PCR reads. The repertoire holds more than 500,000 distinct CDR3 sequences, with 40% to 55% as singletons. Sequenced sample: peripheral blood or thyroid tissue (not recorded which). All receptors come from an adult woman with Graves' disease, either hyperthyroidism or ophthalmopathy (not recorded which). The CDR3 runs from the conserved cysteine through the conserved F or W.

j_call v_call cdr3_aa
TRBJ2-7 TRBV10-3 CAIRALAGAIYEQYF
TRBJ1-1 TRBV10-3 CAISVGTLNTEAFF
TRBJ1-2 TRBV20-1 CSASDSMVPGSYTF
TRBJ2-3 TRBV15 CATSDTPSGTSTDTQYF
TRBJ2-2 TRBV7-7 CASSPRVEGTGELFF
TRBJ2-7 TRBV11-2 CASSFSRMGTNYEQYF
TRBJ1-6 TRBV9 CASSVVGTEWAPLHF
TRBJ2-3 TRBV29-1 CSVEDRALTDTQYF
TRBJ1-1 TRBV29-1 CSVDLVGGQIGTEAFF
TRBJ2-5 TRBV29-1 CSVATSAVLKETQYF
TRBJ2-5 TRBV11-2 CASSLVGGTGETQYF
TRBJ2-5 TRBV29-1 CSVLPRGRSETQYF
TRBJ2-7 TRBV7-8 CASSSLGVAGGEQYF
TRBJ2-5 TRBV24-1 CATSDSGKGTYQETQYF
TRBJ2-2 TRBV7-2 CASSLNWLAGAGELFF
TRBJ1-5 TRBV15 CAPGLSNQPQHF
TRBJ2-5 TRBV29-1 CSVETGRGETQYF
TRBJ2-7 TRBV10-2 CASNKRGTPYEQYF
TRBJ2-5 TRBV12-3/TRBV12-4 CASSLPRGKTQYF
TRBJ1-1 TRBV6-1 CASSEVTTQAFF
TRBJ2-5 TRBV2 CASRGSDSAGRPLEATTQYF
TRBJ2-7 TRBV7-2 CASSLRQGATYEQYF
TRBJ1-6 TRBV15 CATSRHGRSSYNSPLHF
TRBJ2-5 TRBV20-1 CSAGDRESNIF
TRBJ1-4 TRBV4-2 CASSPRVDEKLFF
TRBJ2-7 TRBV29-1 CSVGLAGSYEQYF
TRBJ1-4 TRBV10-3 CAAASGNEKLFF
TRBJ1-1 TRBV12-3/TRBV12-4 CASSSQNRVSEAFF
TRBJ1-5 TRBV15 CATSSYGTDQPQHF
TRBJ2-5 TRBV6-6 CASSFIGGTSGSRKQETQYF
TRBJ1-4 TRBV11-2 CASSLAGGGTNEKLFF
TRBJ2-5 TRBV7-9 CASSRWEGRETQYF
TRBJ2-7 TRBV15 CATSRLASYEQYF
TRBJ2-7 TRBV11-2 CASSSRGNDYEQYF
TRBJ2-5 TRBV10-3 CATTGLLWETQYF
TRBJ2-7 TRBV12-3/TRBV12-4 CASSQTGRTYEQYF
TRBJ2-7 TRBV7-9 CASSSGGEGPGAYF
TRBJ2-7 TRBV2 CASRSMTSYEQYF
TRBJ1-1 TRBV24-1 CATSDLTPVVFF